This TCR beta chain originates from a study of cytomegalovirus exposure and HLA in healthy donors (TCRdb year 2017). For the wider study: In an earlier analysis of some 550 of the donors, 250 to 300 Gb of sequence data and 117 million unique TCR beta sequences from 150 million to 200 million T cells were reported. Several DR-DQ haplotypes were handled as single units for association and clustering because linkage in the cohort was strong. In the later analysis, no new phenotypic data were used to find candidate immune exposures; instead, reliance was placed on TCR beta sequences and their occurrence across donors. A later analysis re-examined previously published TCR beta repertoires from around 670 donors and added high-resolution HLA genotyping to investigate patterns of TCR occurrence. Donor age, sex, ethnicity and CMV serostatus were compiled together with the repertoire data. In a later genetic analysis, genome-wide SNP genotypes for 398 of the 666 donors were used, and that subset was treated as a discovery cohort. Among the roughly 390 genotyped donors, 81% belonged to the genetic ancestry cluster associated with self-reported Caucasian donors. An early release covering just under 650 HLA-typed donors comprised about 290 gigabases of sequencing data and roughly 85 million unique TCR sequences. To decide whether each TCR beta V gene segment behaved as functional or pseudogenic, an earlier analysis of approximately 600 of the donors relied on high-throughput TCR beta sequencing. Every discovery cohort repertoire had been produced on one sequencing platform. The number of donors typed differed by locus, with about 629-630 for A, B, C, DRB1 and DQB1, around 520 for DQA1, 600 to 610 for DPA1, and 450 to 480 for DPB1. Among roughly 400 genotyped donors of the cohort, an average of about 240,000 unique TCR beta nucleotide sequences was sequenced per donor, of which about 19% were non-productive. To predict cytomegalovirus infection status, the study combined high-throughput TCR immunosequencing, statistical association of individual TCRs with disease status, and machine learning. A separate validation cohort of roughly 130 different subjects was used in addition to the 666-subject first cohort. The study profiled the T cell repertoires of approximately 700 subjects by immunosequencing and related them to cytomegalovirus serostatus. The aim of the study was to test whether cataloging public T cell receptors could identify signatures of past pathogen exposure. Class I and class II HLA loci were covered by the typing at four-digit resolution.

The library relied on the immunoSEQ multiplex PCR assay. The multiplex PCR relied on a mix of 60 forward primers for TCR Vbeta segments and 13 reverse primers for TCR Jbeta segments. A multiplex PCR assay on genomic DNA amplified the CDR3 region of rearranged TCR beta genes. The Illumina HiSeq System was used to sequence the amplified TCR beta libraries as 87-base-pair reads. As for how the authors treated the data: A later analysis counted tens of millions of unique TCR beta chains across the 690 or so repertoires, and around 9.9 million of these chains were shared by at least two donors. To remove PCR and sequencing errors, raw reads were error-corrected and collapsed into unique sequences using a nearest-neighbor algorithm that merged closely related sequences. CDR3 sequences were aligned to IMGT reference sequences to assign V, D and J gene segments. For a sequence to be retained, a match of at least six nucleotides to both a V gene segment and a J gene segment was required. Rearrangements were called productive when the CDR3 lacked stop codons and stayed in frame with V and J; all others were non-productive. CDR3 was defined by IMGT convention, running from the second conserved V-encoded cysteine to the conserved J-encoded phenylalanine. Sequences without an unambiguous match to a single V gene segment were excluded from the earlier analysis of 450 to 650 of the donors. In an earlier analysis of several hundred of the donors, a V segment was called functional when productive rearrangements were above 56.7%, and segregating when the standard deviation between donors exceeded 5%. A statistical classification framework was developed to diagnose cytomegalovirus status using the catalog of TCR beta chain sequences. In a later analysis, V and J genes were assigned by comparing TCR nucleotide sequences against IMGT/GENE-DB human TR gene sequences. The TCRdist pipeline was used in a later analysis to assign CDR3 sequences and most-parsimonious VDJ recombination scenarios. A later analysis defined each TCR beta chain by its CDR3 amino acid sequence plus V-gene family, and excluded reads lacking a unique V-gene family. To address suspected cross-contamination and a sequencing artifact, a later analysis removed a few hundred highly shared, low-generation-probability nucleotide sequences. In a later analysis, a clonal expansion index for each public chain was calculated from normalized within-repertoire ranks of inferred template counts. A later analysis computed generation probabilities with a VDJ recombination model fitted to out-of-frame rearrangements, and checked the results against IGoR. Hypergeometric tests were used in a later analysis to score TCR-TCR, TCR-HLA and TCR-CMV co-occurrence, with a repertoire-size bias correction applied to the TCR pairs. False discovery rates were estimated in a later analysis by permuting HLA or CMV assignments 20 times. In a later analysis, co-occurring TCRs were grouped with DBSCAN, and TCRdist sequence similarity was added when clustering was performed within HLA-allele-positive subsets. Repertoires with fewer than 30,000 or more than 120,000 public chains were left out of co-occurrence clustering, as were about 5 repertoires with anomalous nucleotide sharing. The clones in this table, taken by TCRdb from immuneACCESS, are in-frame only. Not every clone is retained; where verified, under half of the shortfall comes from an unresolved V gene, and the cause of the rest is unknown. V and J calls and clone size are given by that table; D and trimming were obtained from the DNA. Present in this sample are approximately 170,000 clones, almost 75% of which were seen just once. In total, the top ten clones hold approximately 5.1% of the sample.

About this clone: Its binding antigen is unknown. No much larger clone is present one base from it, and per-base qualities are unavailable.

In total, 600 or so healthy bone marrow donors made up the cohort. At the time of sampling, every cohort member was nominally healthy, though immune exposures that went unrecorded were likely present. The donor was CMV seropositive and was included in the group of 250 to 350 seropositive cohort members. Every donor gave a peripheral blood sample, and the peripheral blood mononuclear cells from that sample were used for TCR beta sequencing. The Qiagen DNeasy Blood Extraction Kit was used to extract genomic DNA from the blood cell samples. Looking up the germline V gene yields CDR1 SGHAT and CDR2 FQNNGV. Inclusive of the bounding cysteine and phenylalanine, the CDR3 is 19 residues long. Solely the CDR3 DNA is kept, with 57 bases framed from the first base. Trimming costs V 2 bases and J 0 bases, and their ends lie 17 bases apart. The study at large found these results: A later genetic analysis associated a missense DCLRE1C variant with V-gene and J-gene trimming of TCR beta chains, and an independent cohort replicated the association. Three of the identified cytomegalovirus-associated TCR beta chains were confirmed in vitro to be specific for cytomegalovirus antigens. At a false discovery rate of 0.05, a later analysis linked around 15,000 TCR beta sequences to specific HLA alleles. A later analysis reported that several top co-occurrence clusters appeared linked to parvovirus B19, influenza, CMV and Epstein-Barr virus. When HLA alleles, especially DR and DQ, strongly co-occurred, attributing TCR associations to individual alleles was difficult. The presence/absence analyses assumed that sequencing depth was roughly uniform across donors, and that assumption may not be true. Correlated functional status among segregating V segments might reflect linkage disequilibrium, but an unknown experimental factor could not be ruled out. Broadly in line with IMGT annotations, most TCR beta V segments showed up in productive rearrangements about 90% or about 30% of the time in an earlier analysis of several hundred of the donors. The authors suggested that the approach could potentially be generalized to other disease states and immunological phenotypes. A later analysis found that HLA-associated TCR beta chains were more clonally expanded and had lower generation probabilities than equally common non-associated chains. For the cohort, immune exposure information was limited to CMV serostatus. In a later analysis, the rate of TCR association differed among HLA loci, with DRB1 alleles having the most associated TCRs and HLA-C alleles having the fewest. In both the original and validation cohorts, the classifier was reported to diagnose cytomegalovirus status with high specificity and sensitivity. According to a later genetic analysis, donors in an Asian-associated ancestry cluster had fewer N-insertions in productive TCRs than the roughly 670-donor mean. A later analysis found that most CMV-associated TCR beta chains appeared HLA-restricted, with HLA associations seemingly driven largely by CMV exposure. A group of highly shared sequence variants was considered likely to be a technical artifact of the sequencing pipeline. Only TCR beta chains were sequenced in this cohort, and the absence of alpha or paired-chain data limited detectable features. A further reported finding was that TCR beta sequences accurately predicted the HLA-A and HLA-B alleles for most subjects in the first cohort. A total of 150 to 200 TCR beta chains were listed by the study as associated with cytomegalovirus. Most TCR sequences were observed very rarely across donors, whereas some public TCRs were present in many individuals. The earlier analysis of approximately 590 of the donors excluded some 15 rarely observed V segments, including chromosome 9 orphons, because counts were too low. The 87-base-pair reads could not distinguish some IMGT-functional V segments, including TRBV6-2 and TRBV6-3, so those segments were excluded. Because some donors lacked HLA typing at each locus, the association tests relied only on the typed subset.

This receptor chain uses TRBV11-2 and TRBJ2-6, with a weak D call of TRBD2 (6 bases match). The source material was PBMCs. This TCR came from a woman younger than 30 in good health and CMV-seropositive. The bases read TGTGCCAGCAGCTTACGCAGACCGGGACTGCTCTCTGGGGCCAACGTCCTGACTTTC. This translates into CASSLRRPGLLSGANVLTF.